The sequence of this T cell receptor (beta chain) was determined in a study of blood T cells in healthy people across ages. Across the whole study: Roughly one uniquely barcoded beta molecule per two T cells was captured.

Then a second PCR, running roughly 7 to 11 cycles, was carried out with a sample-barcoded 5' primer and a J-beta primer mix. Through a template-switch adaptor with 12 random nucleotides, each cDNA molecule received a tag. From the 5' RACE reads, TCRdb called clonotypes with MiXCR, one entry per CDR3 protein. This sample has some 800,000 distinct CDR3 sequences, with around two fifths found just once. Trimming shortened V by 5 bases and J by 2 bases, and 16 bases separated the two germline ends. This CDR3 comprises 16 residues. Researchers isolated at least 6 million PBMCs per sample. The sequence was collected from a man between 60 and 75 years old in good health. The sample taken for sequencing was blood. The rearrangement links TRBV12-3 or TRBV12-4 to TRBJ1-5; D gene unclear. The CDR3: CASSARFTAGNQPQHF. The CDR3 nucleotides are TGTGCCAGCAGTGCCCGATTCACCGCGGGCAATCAGCCCCAGCATTTT.